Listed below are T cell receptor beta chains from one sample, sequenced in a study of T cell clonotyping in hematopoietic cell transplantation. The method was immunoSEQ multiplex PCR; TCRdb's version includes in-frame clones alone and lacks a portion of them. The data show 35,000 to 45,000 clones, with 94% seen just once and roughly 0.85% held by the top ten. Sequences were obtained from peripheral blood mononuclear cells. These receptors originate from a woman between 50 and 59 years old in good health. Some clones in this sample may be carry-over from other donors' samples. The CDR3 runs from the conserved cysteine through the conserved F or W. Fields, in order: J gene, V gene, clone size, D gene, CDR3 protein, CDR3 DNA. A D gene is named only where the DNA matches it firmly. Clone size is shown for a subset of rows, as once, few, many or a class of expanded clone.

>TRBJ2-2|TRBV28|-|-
CASSFGVTGELFF
TGTGCCAGCAGTTTTGGGGTGACCGGGGAGCTGTTTTTT
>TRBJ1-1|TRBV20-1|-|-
CSASAGGTAFF
TGCAGTGCTAGTGCGGGGGGAACAGCTTTCTTT
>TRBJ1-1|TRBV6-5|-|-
CASSYSPGQMNTEAFF
TGTGCCAGCAGTTACTCCCCAGGACAGATGAACACTGAAGCTTTCTTT
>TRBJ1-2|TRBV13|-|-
CASSLGGEIYGYTF
TGTGCCAGCAGCTTAGGCGGAGAGATCTATGGCTACACCTTC
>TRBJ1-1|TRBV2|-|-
CASLKLTGNTEAFF
TGTGCCAGCCTGAAACTCACAGGGAACACTGAAGCTTTCTTT
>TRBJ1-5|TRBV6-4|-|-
CASSEGANQPQHF
TGTGCCAGCAGTGAGGGGGCCAATCAGCCCCAGCATTTT
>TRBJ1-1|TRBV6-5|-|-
CASSRQTNTEAFF
TGTGCCAGCAGTAGACAGACGAACACTGAAGCTTTCTTT
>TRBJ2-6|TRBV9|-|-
CASSRGNSGANVLTF
TGTGCCAGCAGCCGAGGGAACTCTGGGGCCAACGTCCTGACTTTC
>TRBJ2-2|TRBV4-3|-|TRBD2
CASSQLGGVIGELFF
TGCGCCAGCAGCCAGCTGGGGGGGGTAATCGGGGAGCTGTTTTTT
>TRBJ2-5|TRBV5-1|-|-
CASSRLLRAETQYF
TGCGCCAGCAGCCGGCTGTTAAGGGCGGAGACCCAGTACTTC
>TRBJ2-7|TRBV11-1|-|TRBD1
CASSSGTGPPPTYEQYF
TGTGCCAGCAGCTCAGGGACAGGTCCCCCCCCCACCTACGAGCAGTACTTC
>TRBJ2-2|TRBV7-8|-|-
CASSLGSGNTGELFF
TGTGCCAGCAGCTTAGGAAGCGGGAACACCGGGGAGCTGTTTTTT
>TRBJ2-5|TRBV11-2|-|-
CASSLVAAQETQYF
TGTGCCAGCAGCTTAGTGGCGGCTCAAGAGACCCAGTACTTC
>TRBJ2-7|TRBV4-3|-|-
CASSQEAPGPSYEQYF
TGCGCCAGCAGCCAAGAAGCTCCAGGACCCTCCTACGAGCAGTACTTC
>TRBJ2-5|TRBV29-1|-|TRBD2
CSVDGTTRDEETQYF
TGCAGCGTCGATGGGACTACAAGGGATGAAGAGACCCAGTACTTC
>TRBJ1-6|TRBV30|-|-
CAFDWYNSPLHF
TGTGCCTTCGACTGGTATAATTCACCCCTCCACTTT
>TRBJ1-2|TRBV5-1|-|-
CASSLGVGSSYGYTF
TGCGCCAGCAGCTTGGGGGTCGGATCAAGCTATGGCTACACCTTC
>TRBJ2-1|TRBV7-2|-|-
CASSSSSYNEQFF
TGTGCCAGCAGCTCAAGCTCCTACAATGAGCAGTTCTTC
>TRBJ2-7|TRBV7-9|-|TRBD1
CASSSTGTGVYEQYF
TGTGCCAGCAGCTCGACCGGGACAGGGGTCTACGAGCAGTACTTC
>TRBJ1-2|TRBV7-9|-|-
CASSPGQNNYGYTF
TGTGCCAGCAGCCCAGGACAGAATAACTATGGCTACACCTTC
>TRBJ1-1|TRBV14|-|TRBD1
CASSLIRGAEAFF
TGTGCCAGCAGCCTAATCAGGGGGGCTGAAGCTTTCTTT
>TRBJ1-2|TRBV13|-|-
CASSQQTHSGYTF
TGTGCCAGCAGCCAACAGACTCATTCGGGCTACACCTTC
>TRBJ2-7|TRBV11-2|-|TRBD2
CASSLDGLAEFEQYF
TGTGCCAGCAGCTTAGATGGCCTAGCGGAATTCGAGCAGTACTTC
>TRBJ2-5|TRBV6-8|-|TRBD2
CASSYVTSVIRETQYF
TGTGCCAGCAGTTACGTGACTAGCGTTATTCGGGAGACCCAGTACTTC
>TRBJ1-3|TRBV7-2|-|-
CASSSLRGISGNTIYF
TGTGCCAGCAGCTCCCTGCGGGGAATCTCTGGAAACACCATATATTTT
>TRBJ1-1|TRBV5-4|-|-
CASSLGGNTEAFF
TGTGCCAGCAGCTTGGGGGGGAACACTGAAGCTTTCTTT
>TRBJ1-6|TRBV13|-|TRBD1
CASSNRGLGSPLHF
TGTGCCAGCAGCAACAGGGGGCTGGGTTCACCCCTCCACTTT
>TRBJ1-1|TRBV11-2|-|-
CASSLEQNTEAFF
TGTGCCAGCAGCTTAGAACAGAACACTGAAGCTTTCTTT
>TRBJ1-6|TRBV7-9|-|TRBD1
CASRGQGTYNSPLHF
TGTGCCAGCAGGGGACAGGGTACCTATAATTCACCCCTCCACTTT
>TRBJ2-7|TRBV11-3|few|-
CASSPNRLSHEQYF
TGTGCCAGCAGCCCAAATCGACTCTCCCACGAGCAGTACTTC
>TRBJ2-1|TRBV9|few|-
CASSVISNGLYNEQFF
TGTGCCAGCAGCGTCATCTCTAATGGTCTCTACAATGAGCAGTTCTTC
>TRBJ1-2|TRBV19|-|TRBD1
CASSMGQLYYGYTF
TGTGCCAGTAGTATGGGACAGTTGTACTATGGCTACACCTTC
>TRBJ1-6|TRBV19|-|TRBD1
CASSLPGTGYSPLHF
TGTGCCAGTAGTCTTCCCGGGACAGGCTATTCACCCCTCCACTTT
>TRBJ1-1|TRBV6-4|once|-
CASSPSGRGGTEAFF
TGTGCCAGCAGCCCCTCGGGCAGGGGCGGCACTGAAGCTTTCTTT
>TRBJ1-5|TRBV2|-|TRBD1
CASSLGQARGGQPQHF
TGTGCCAGCAGTTTGGGACAGGCTAGGGGGGGGCAGCCCCAGCATTTT
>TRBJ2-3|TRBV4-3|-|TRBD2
CASSPSTSGGADTQYF
TGCGCCAGCAGCCCATCGACTAGCGGGGGGGCAGATACGCAGTATTTT
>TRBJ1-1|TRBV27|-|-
CASSSFTGTEAFF
TGTGCCAGCAGTTCCTTCACAGGCACTGAAGCTTTCTTT
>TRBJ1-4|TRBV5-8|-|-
CASSLRGGPPTNEKLFF
TGTGCCAGCAGCTTACGAGGGGGACCCCCAACTAATGAAAAACTGTTTTTT
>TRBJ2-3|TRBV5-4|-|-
CAVGARGTDTQYF
TGTGCAGTCGGGGCCCGGGGTACAGATACGCAGTATTTT
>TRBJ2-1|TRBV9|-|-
CASSVDGQSEQFF
TGTGCCAGCAGCGTAGATGGACAGTCTGAGCAGTTCTTC
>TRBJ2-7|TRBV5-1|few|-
CASRLSGNEQYF
TGCGCCAGCAGATTGTCCGGGAACGAGCAGTACTTC
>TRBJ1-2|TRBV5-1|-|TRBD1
CASSETTGVDDYGYTF
TGCGCCAGCAGCGAAACAACAGGGGTGGACGACTATGGCTACACCTTC
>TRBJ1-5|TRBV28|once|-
CASSFTGGGARGNQPQHF
TGTGCCAGCAGTTTTACCGGGGGAGGAGCCAGGGGCAATCAGCCCCAGCATTTT
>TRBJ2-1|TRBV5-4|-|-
CASSRQGGEVGEQFF
TGTGCCAGCAGCAGACAGGGAGGGGAGGTGGGTGAGCAGTTCTTC
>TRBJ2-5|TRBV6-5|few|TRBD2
CASSYFGGGVQETQYF
TGTGCCAGCAGTTACTTTGGCGGGGGGGTGCAAGAGACCCAGTACTTC
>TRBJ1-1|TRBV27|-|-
CASSLRENTEAFF
TGTGCCAGCAGTTTGAGGGAGAACACTGAAGCTTTCTTT
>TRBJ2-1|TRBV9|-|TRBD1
CASSSQGAQEQFF
TGTGCCAGCAGCTCGCAGGGGGCCCAGGAGCAGTTCTTC
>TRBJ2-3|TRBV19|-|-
CASSISRGTDTQYF
TGTGCCAGTAGTATATCCCGGGGAACAGATACGCAGTATTTT
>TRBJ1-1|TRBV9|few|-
CASSLGGGSTEAFF
TGTGCCAGCAGCCTAGGGGGAGGGAGCACTGAAGCTTTCTTT
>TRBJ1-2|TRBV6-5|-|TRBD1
CASRNRGGYGYTF
TGTGCCAGCAGAAACAGGGGCGGCTATGGCTACACCTTC
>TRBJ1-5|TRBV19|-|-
CASRRNSNQPQHF
TGTGCCAGTAGACGCAATAGCAATCAGCCCCAGCATTTT
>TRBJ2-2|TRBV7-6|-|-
CASSLGRDYQATGELFF
TGTGCCAGCAGCTTAGGTAGAGACTACCAGGCCACCGGGGAGCTGTTTTTT
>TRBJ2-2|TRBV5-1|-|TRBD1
CASSLGTGNTGELFF
TGCGCCAGCAGCTTGGGGACAGGAAACACCGGGGAGCTGTTTTTT
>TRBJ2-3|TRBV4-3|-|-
CASSQGRSLDTQYF
TGCGCCAGCAGCCAAGGGAGATCTTTAGATACGCAGTATTTT
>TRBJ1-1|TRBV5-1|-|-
CASSLAGQTEAFF
TGCGCCAGCAGCTTGGCAGGGCAAACTGAAGCTTTCTTT